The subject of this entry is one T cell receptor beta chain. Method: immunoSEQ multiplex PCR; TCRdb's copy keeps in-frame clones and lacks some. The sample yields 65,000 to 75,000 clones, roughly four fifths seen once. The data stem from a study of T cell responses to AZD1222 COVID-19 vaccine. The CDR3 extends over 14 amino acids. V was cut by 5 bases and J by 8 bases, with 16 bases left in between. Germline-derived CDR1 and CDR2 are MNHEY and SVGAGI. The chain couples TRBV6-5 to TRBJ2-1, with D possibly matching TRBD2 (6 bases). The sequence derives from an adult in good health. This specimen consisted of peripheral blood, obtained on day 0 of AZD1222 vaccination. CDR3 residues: CASSLAGFIYEQFF. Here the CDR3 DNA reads TGTGCCAGCAGTCTGGCGGGGTTTATTTATGAGCAGTTCTTC.